This entry lists 28 T cell receptor beta chains sequenced from one sample in a study of radiotherapy plus CTLA-4 blockade in lung cancer. Produced via immunoSEQ multiplex PCR; TCRdb's table is partial and in-frame only. Seen here are about 77,000 clones, approximately 73% observed once, and the top ten hold more than 8%. Sequencing used peripheral blood, obtained from a patient treated with radiotherapy plus ipilimumab. These receptors were taken from a human donor with non-small cell lung cancer whose response to radiotherapy plus ipilimumab could not be evaluated.

The chain recombines TRBV15 with TRBJ1-5; the D gene is possibly TRBD1 (6 bases). Germline-derived CDR1 and CDR2 are LNHNV and YYDKDF (reference sequence). The CDR3 is 17 residues long. Trimming removed 1 base at V and 2 bases at J, with 15 bases between. The chain's CDR3 is CATSRGVSGAGNQPQHF. As DNA, the CDR3 is TGTGCCACCAGCAGAGGAGTTTCAGGGGCTGGCAATCAGCCCCAGCATTTT.

This clone has only a few counts. This chain uses TRBV11-2 with TRBJ2-5; D is possibly TRBD1 (5 bases). Trimming cost V 1 base and J 3 bases, with 6 bases left between them. Per the germline V gene, CDR1 is SGHAT and CDR2 is FQNNGV. The CDR3 covers 13 residues. DNA for the CDR3: TGTGCCAGCAGCTTAGTACAGGAAGAGACCCAGTACTTC. This encodes CASSLVQEETQYF.

In its sample, this clone was seen a few times. The V and J genes are TRBV19 and TRBJ2-7, with no clear D. Germline V gene data show CDR1 as LNHDA and CDR2 as SQIVND (reference sequence). There are 13 residues in the CDR3. The germline V and J ends were trimmed by 1 base and 2 bases, with 6 bases remaining between them. The DNA of the CDR3 is TGTGCCAGTAGTATAGCCCTAGCCTACGAGCAGTACTTC. Translation: CASSIALAYEQYF.

This clone was recorded only once. The chain employs TRBV29-1 and TRBJ2-7, with 7 positions matching TRBD2. This CDR3 is 16 amino acids long. After removal of 4 bases from V and 0 bases from J, the junction contained 12 bases not matched to a gene. Germline assignment: CDR1 SQVTM and CDR2 ANQGSEA. This CDR3 reads CSVGASGLTSSYEQYF. As DNA, the CDR3 is TGCAGCGTTGGGGCTAGCGGCCTTACCAGCTCCTACGAGCAGTACTTC.

This clone has just a few counts. The chain carries TRBV30 and TRBJ2-2; 9 nucleotides align to TRBD1. After removal of 5 bases from V and 0 bases from J, the junction contained 4 bases not matched to a gene. The CDR3 has 15 amino acids. CDR1 and CDR2 (germline): GTSNPN, SVGIG (reference sequence). The CDR3 region has the DNA TGTGCCTGGGGGACAGGGCAGTCGAACACCGGGGAGCTGTTTTTT. Translated, it gives CAWGTGQSNTGELFF. Supplemented by reference TRBV30 and TRBJ2-2, the full variable domain reads SQTIHQWPATLVQPVGSPLSLECTVEGTSNPNLYWYRQAAGRGLQLLFYSVGIGQISSEVPQNLSASRPQDRQFILSSKKLLLSDSGFYLCAWGTGQSNTGELFFGEGSRLTVL.

The J gene is TRBJ1-1, the V gene TRBV11-3; maybe TRBD1 (6 bases). The germline gives CDR1 SGHNT, CDR2 YENEEA. The V end was cut by 3 bases, the J end by 2 bases, with 19 bases between. The CDR3 covers 17 residues. CDR3 in amino acids: CASSFSLNRELNTEAFF. The CDR3 nucleotides are TGTGCCAGCAGCTTCTCATTGAACAGGGAATTAAACACTGAAGCTTTCTTT.

The chain couples TRBV10-3 to TRBJ1-1; tentatively, D is TRBD1 (5 bases). The germline CDR1 and CDR2 sequences are ENHRY and SYGVKD. Deletions cut 3 bases from V and 5 bases from J, with 10 bases between. The CDR3 contains 13 residues. This chain's CDR3 is CAISDPRETEAFF. CDR3 nucleotide sequence: TGTGCCATCAGTGACCCCAGGGAAACTGAAGCTTTCTTT.

The chain couples TRBV7-2 to TRBJ2-5; the match to TRBD2 covers 16 bases. The CDR3 consists of 18 residues. Germline CDR1 and CDR2: SGHTA and FQGNSA. The V and J ends lost 5 bases and 5 bases, in that order; junction bases with no gene match: 11. The CDR3 loop is CASSVQGTSGGAPETQYF. As DNA, the CDR3 is TGTGCCAGCAGCGTTCAAGGGACTAGCGGGGGGGCCCCCGAGACCCAGTACTTC.

V is TRBV6-5 and J is TRBJ1-1; no firm D call. Trimming shortened V by 7 bases and J by 7 bases, and 16 bases separated the two germline ends. The CDR3 contains 13 residues. From germline, CDR1 is MNHEY and CDR2 SVGAGI. The CDR3 is CASTTGVALEAFF. Here the CDR3 DNA reads TGTGCCAGCACCACGGGAGTGGCGCTTGAAGCTTTCTTT.

The V and J genes are TRBV5-1 and TRBJ1-1; no clear D gene. Germline V gene lookup returns CDR1 SGHRS and CDR2 YFSETQ. Trimming took 4 bases from V and 4 from J, leaving 14 bases between them. There are 14 residues in the CDR3. In DNA, the CDR3 is TGCGCCAGCAGCCACCGGGAGGGAAGCACTGAAGCTTTCTTT. Its translation is CASSHREGSTEAFF.

The sample holds one count of this clone. CDR3 DNA: TGTGCCAGCAGTTTATTCCCCCGGACTAGCGGGGGTAACCTGGCCCAGTACTTC. The encoded protein is CASSLFPRTSGGNLAQYF. The chain is built from TRBV28 and TRBJ2-5; 13 positions agree with TRBD2. Germline assignment: CDR1 MDHEN and CDR2 SYDVKM. The junction had 14 bases not matched to a gene; V was cut back by 1 base and J by 9 bases. The CDR3 contains 18 residues.

The rearrangement uses TRBV4-1 and TRBJ2-1; 8 bases are a match to TRBD2. Trimming cost V 6 bases and J 4 bases; bases outside gene matches: 5. Germline V CDR1 and CDR2: MGHRA, YSYEKL. CDR3 size: 14 residues. Written as DNA, the CDR3 is TGCGCCAGCAGGGGAACTAGCGGTTACAATGAGCAGTTCTTC. Its translation is CASRGTSGYNEQFF.

This sequence joins TRBV10-3 and TRBJ1-5; D not certain. CDR1 is ENHRY and CDR2 is SYGVKD in the germline V gene. The V and J ends lost 6 bases and 6 bases respectively, with 15 bases between them. The CDR3 extends over 14 amino acids. CDR3 in amino acids: CAISGEGASQPQHF. CDR3 DNA: TGTGCCATCAGCGGGGAAGGAGCCAGTCAGCCCCAGCATTTT.

The chain employs TRBV19 and TRBJ2-1; TRBD1 aligns across 7 bases. Germline CDR1 is LNHDA and CDR2 is SQIVND (reference sequence). J was trimmed by 1 base and V by 1 base; bases with no gene match: 4. CDR3 length: 16 residues. The CDR3 loop is CASSIGQGRSYNEQFF. The CDR3 coding sequence is TGTGCCAGTAGTATAGGACAGGGAAGATCCTACAATGAGCAGTTCTTC.

This clone has just a few counts. This chain joins TRBV19 and TRBJ1-1; D not certain. Between the trimmed V and J ends, which lost 7 bases and 0 bases, there was a span of 15 bases. This CDR3 contains 15 residues. Germline CDR1 is LNHDA and CDR2 is SQIVND (reference sequence). The DNA for the CDR3 is TGTGCCAGTAAATCCGACGCGGGGATGAACACTGAAGCTTTCTTT. Translating it yields CASKSDAGMNTEAFF.

V is TRBV9 and J is TRBJ2-1; no reliable D call. Germline V gene data show CDR1 as SGDLS and CDR2 as YYNGEE. V was cut by 0 bases and J by 5 bases, with 12 bases left in between. CDR3 length: 15 amino acids. CDR3 protein: CASSVEASRHNEQFF. CDR3 nucleotide sequence: TGTGCCAGCAGCGTAGAGGCTAGTCGTCACAATGAGCAGTTCTTC.

This clone was counted a single time. The chain combines TRBV2 with TRBJ2-7, with 10 bases fitting TRBD2. The CDR3 runs 16 residues. Unmatched junction bases numbered 8, after V lost 6 bases and J lost 0 bases. Germline lookup yields CDR1 SNHLY and CDR2 FYNNEI. This CDR3 is CASSPSGRAFSYEQYF. The CDR3, as DNA: TGTGCCAGCAGCCCTAGCGGGAGAGCCTTCTCCTACGAGCAGTACTTC.

For the CDR3, the DNA is TGTGCCAGCAGCTTCGGGGGGCTCGAGCAGTACTTC. This translates into CASSFGGLEQYF. This chain joins TRBV7-2 and TRBJ2-7; maybe TRBD2 (7 bases). Germline values: CDR1 SGHTA, CDR2 FQGNSA. The CDR3 is 12 amino acids. V lost 3 bases to trimming and J lost 6 bases, with 9 bases between them.

CDR3 loop: CSVGQGGGNQPQHF. The DNA of the CDR3 is TGCAGCGTGGGACAGGGCGGGGGCAATCAGCCCCAGCATTTT. This sequence joins TRBV29-1 and TRBJ1-5; 9 bases are a match to TRBD1. CDR1 and CDR2 (germline): SQVTM, ANQGSEA. The length of the CDR3 is 14 residues. Trimming removed 6 bases from V and 2 bases from J; junction bases left unmatched: 5.

The V call is TRBV25-1, the J call TRBJ2-7; 8 bases map to TRBD2. The CDR3 runs 16 residues. The V gene's germline CDR1 is MGHDK and CDR2 SYGVNS. V was clipped by 0 bases and J by 4 bases; unmatched bases: 8. CDR3 in DNA: TGTGCCAGCAGTGAATATAGGACTAGCCGGTCGTACGAGCAGTACTTC. Protein product: CASSEYRTSRSYEQYF.

V usage is TRBV5-6 and J usage is TRBJ2-1, with D maybe TRBD2 (5 bases). Germline V CDR1 and CDR2: SGHDT, YYEEEE. This CDR3 has 16 residues. The V gene lost 1 base and the J gene lost 0 bases, with 11 bases spanning the gap. The CDR3 sequence is CASSLQAENSYNEQFF. CDR3 nucleotide sequence: TGTGCCAGCAGCTTGCAAGCGGAGAACTCCTACAATGAGCAGTTCTTC.

V and J are TRBV7-8 and TRBJ1-1, with a tentative D call TRBD1 (5 bases). Germline V gene lookup returns CDR1 SGHVS and CDR2 FQNEAQ. CDR3 length: 13 residues. The ends were cut back, 5 bases at V and 1 base at J, with 8 bases in the middle. For the CDR3, the DNA is TGTGCCAGCAGCAAAACAGGGAACACTGAAGCTTTCTTT. Translated: CASSKTGNTEAFF.

This clone has a handful of counts. V gene TRBV7-2 combines with J gene TRBJ2-1; D perhaps matches TRBD1 (7 bases). There are 15 residues in the CDR3. The ends were cut back, 5 bases at V and 8 bases at J, with 19 bases in the middle. Germline V gene sequence: CDR1 SGHTA, CDR2 FQGNSA. Here the CDR3 reads CASSRGGQGVDEQFF. Here the CDR3 DNA reads TGTGCCAGCAGCCGAGGGGGGCAGGGGGTAGATGAGCAGTTCTTC.

This chain connects TRBV29-1 to TRBJ2-7; perhaps TRBD2 as D (6 bases). The CDR3 is 13 residues long. The V end was cut by 0 bases, the J end by 4 bases, with 10 bases between. From germline, CDR1 is SQVTM and CDR2 ANQGSEA. The CDR3 loop is CSVEELEGYEQYF. The CDR3 DNA sequence: TGCAGCGTTGAAGAACTGGAGGGGTACGAGCAGTACTTC.

This clone was seen a handful of times. The rearrangement links TRBV7-3 to TRBJ2-7, with 7 positions matching TRBD1. This CDR3 is built from 14 residues. V lost 3 bases to trimming and J lost 3 bases; unmatched junction nucleotides: 5. Per the germline V gene, CDR1 is SGHTA and CDR2 is FQGTGA. The CDR3: CASSFTGQSYEQYF. The CDR3 DNA sequence: TGTGCCAGCAGCTTTACGGGACAGAGCTACGAGCAGTACTTC.

The rearrangement uses TRBV2 and TRBJ2-3, with TRBD2 matching 12 bases. CDR1 and CDR2 (germline): SNHLY, FYNNEI. The CDR3 is 16 amino acids. Losses at the gene ends were 6 bases for V and 4 bases for J; bases not matched to a gene: 8. The CDR3 spells CASSQTSGRSADTQYF. The CDR3 DNA follows: TGTGCCAGCAGCCAGACTAGCGGGAGATCCGCAGATACGCAGTATTTT.

The chain has TRBV9 and TRBJ2-7; weak D call: TRBD1 (6 bases). Germline-derived CDR1 and CDR2 are SGDLS and YYNGEE. This CDR3 is 12 amino acids long. Trimming took 8 bases from V and 4 from J, leaving 13 bases between them. In DNA, the CDR3 is TGTGCCAGACAGGGAGAGGAGTACGAGCAGTACTTC. Protein sequence: CARQGEEYEQYF.

This rearrangement joins TRBV18 to TRBJ1-5, with 10 bases matching TRBD1. Germline-derived CDR1 and CDR2 are KGHSH and LQKENI. The CDR3 extends over 18 amino acids. The V gene end was trimmed by 3 bases and the J gene end by 3 bases; junction bases not matched to a gene: 11. The CDR3 protein is CASSPFSAGQGINQPQHF. Written as DNA, the CDR3 is TGTGCCAGCTCACCTTTTAGTGCGGGACAGGGGATCAATCAGCCCCAGCATTTT.